This T cell receptor (beta chain) stems from a study of blood T cell repertoires in COVID-19. On the study more broadly: Acute and convalescent COVID-19 samples came from the United States, Italy and Spain. PBMCs, B-cell-depleted T cells, or T cells were the source of the cDNA or gDNA that made up the material.

CDR3 size: 17 residues. The germline V and J ends were trimmed by 0 bases and 5 bases, with 17 bases remaining between them. Per germline, CDR1 MRHNA and CDR2 SNTAGT. TCRdb's copy holds only in-frame clones and misses some; the assay was immunoSEQ multiplex PCR. The repertoire holds about 320,000 clones, with roughly 90% as singletons. Residents of over 20 US areas, aged 18 to 89 years, made up the participants. Grouping used clinical history reported by participants in a survey and questionnaire. This sequence joins TRBV6-4 and TRBJ1-5, with D perhaps TRBD1 (6 bases). The sequenced sample was PBMCs or T cells enriched from blood (not recorded which). This clonotype was sampled from a woman aged 25 to 39 who had been exposed to COVID-19. The CDR3 DNA follows: TGTGCCAGCAGTGACTCGATCCAAGAGGCAGGGGATCAGCCCCAGCATTTT. It yields the protein CASSDSIQEAGDQPQHF.